The sequence of this T cell receptor beta chain was determined in a study of T-cell reconstitution after alpha-beta-depleted transplantation in children. The CDR3 consists of 14 residues. The V and J ends lost 3 bases and 6 bases respectively, with 12 bases between them. During its preparation, the TCRbeta library received unique molecular identifiers. TCRdb recomputed calls from the PCR reads with MiXCR, one row per CDR3 protein. The sample lists some 640,000 distinct CDR3 sequences, 16% occurring once. The gene calls are TRBV12-3 or TRBV12-4 and TRBJ2-1; D uncertain. The sequences come from PBMCs from the stem cell graft donor, collected from the stem cell graft. The receptor was derived from a human donor who donated a stem cell graft to a child with acute myeloid leukemia. The CDR3 coding sequence is TGTGCCAGCAGTTTTTCGGTTCTAGGCAATGAGCAGTTCTTC. This gives the protein CASSFSVLGNEQFF.